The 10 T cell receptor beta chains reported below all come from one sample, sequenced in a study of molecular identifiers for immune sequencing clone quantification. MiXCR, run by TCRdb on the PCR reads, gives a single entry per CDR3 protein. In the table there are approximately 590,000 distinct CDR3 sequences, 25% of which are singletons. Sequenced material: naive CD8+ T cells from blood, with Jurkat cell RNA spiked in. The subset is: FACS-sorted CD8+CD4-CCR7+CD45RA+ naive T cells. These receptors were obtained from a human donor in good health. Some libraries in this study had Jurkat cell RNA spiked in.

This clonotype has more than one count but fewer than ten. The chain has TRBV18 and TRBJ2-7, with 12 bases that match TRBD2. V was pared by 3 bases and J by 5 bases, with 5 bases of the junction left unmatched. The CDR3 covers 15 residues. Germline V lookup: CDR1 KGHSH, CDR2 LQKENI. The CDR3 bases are TGTGCCAGCTCACCTCGACTAGCGGGAGTCGACGAGCAGTACTTC. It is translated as CASSPRLAGVDEQYF.

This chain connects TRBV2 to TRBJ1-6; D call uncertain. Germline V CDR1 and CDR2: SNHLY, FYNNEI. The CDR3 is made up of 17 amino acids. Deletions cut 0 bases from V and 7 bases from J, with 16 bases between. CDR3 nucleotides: TGTGCCAGCAGTGAAGCGGGTGTATTAGACACAAATTCACCCCTCCACTTT. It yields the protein CASSEAGVLDTNSPLHF.

The CDR3 bases are TGTGCCAGCAGCCTATCGGCAGGATTTCCTGATGAGCAGTTCTTC. Translated: CASSLSAGFPDEQFF. This chain uses TRBV7-2 with TRBJ2-1; D is undetermined. V was clipped by 5 bases and J by 8 bases, with 19 bases between them. Germline-derived CDR1 and CDR2 are SGHTA and FQGNSA. The length of the CDR3 is 15 residues.

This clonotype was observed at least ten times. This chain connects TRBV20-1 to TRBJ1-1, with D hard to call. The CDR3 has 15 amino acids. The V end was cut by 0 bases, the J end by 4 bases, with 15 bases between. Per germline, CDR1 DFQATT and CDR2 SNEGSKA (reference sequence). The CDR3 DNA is TGCAGTGCTAGAGACCTGAAGGGAGGAAGCACTGAAGCTTTCTTT. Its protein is CSARDLKGGSTEAFF.

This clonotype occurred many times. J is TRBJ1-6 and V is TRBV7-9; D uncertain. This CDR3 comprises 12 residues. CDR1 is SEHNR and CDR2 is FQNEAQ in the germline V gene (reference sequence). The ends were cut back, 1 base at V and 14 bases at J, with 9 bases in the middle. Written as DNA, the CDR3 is TGTGCCAGCAGCTTAGAACCTGGAACCCTCCACTTT. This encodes CASSLEPGTLHF.

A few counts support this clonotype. The CDR3 nucleotides are TGCGCCAGCAGCTTGGGCCTCCTCCTTGGCGGGATATCCTACAATGAGCAGTTCTTC. It is translated as CASSLGLLLGGISYNEQFF. The gene calls are TRBV5-1 and TRBJ2-1, with D perhaps matching TRBD2 (6 bases). This CDR3 is built from 19 residues. Germline lookup yields CDR1 SGHRS and CDR2 YFSETQ. Trimming shortened V by 0 bases and J by 1 base, and 20 bases separated the two germline ends.

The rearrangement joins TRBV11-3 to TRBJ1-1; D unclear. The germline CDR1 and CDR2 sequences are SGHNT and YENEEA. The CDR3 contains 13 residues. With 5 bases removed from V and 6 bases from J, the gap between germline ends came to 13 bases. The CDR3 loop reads CASSGRADPEAFF. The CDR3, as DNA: TGTGCCAGCAGCGGGAGGGCAGACCCTGAAGCTTTCTTT.

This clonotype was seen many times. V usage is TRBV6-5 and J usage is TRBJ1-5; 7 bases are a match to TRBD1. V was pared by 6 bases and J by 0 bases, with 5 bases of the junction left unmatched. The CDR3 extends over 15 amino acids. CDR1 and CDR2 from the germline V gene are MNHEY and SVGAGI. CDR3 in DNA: TGTGCCAGCAGCTCTGGGACAGCTAGCAATCAGCCCCAGCATTTT. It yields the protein CASSSGTASNQPQHF.

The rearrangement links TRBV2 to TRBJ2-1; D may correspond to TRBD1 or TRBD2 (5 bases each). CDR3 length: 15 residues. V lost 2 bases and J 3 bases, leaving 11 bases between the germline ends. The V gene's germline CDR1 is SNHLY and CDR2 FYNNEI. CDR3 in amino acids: CASSESTGLYNEQFF. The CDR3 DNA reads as TGTGCCAGCAGTGAAAGTACGGGGCTCTACAATGAGCAGTTCTTC.

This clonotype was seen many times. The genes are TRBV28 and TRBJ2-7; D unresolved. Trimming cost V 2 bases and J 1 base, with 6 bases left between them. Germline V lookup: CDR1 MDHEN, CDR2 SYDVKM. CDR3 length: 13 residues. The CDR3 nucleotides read TGTGCCAGCAGTTTACGGCAGTCCTACGAGCAGTACTTC. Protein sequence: CASSLRQSYEQYF.